Listed below are T cell receptor beta chains from one sample, sequenced in a study of monozygotic twins with inflammatory bowel disease. TCRdb re-called the 5' RACE reads, yielding one record per CDR3 amino acid sequence without DNA. The specimen's table records 150,000 to 200,000 distinct CDR3 sequences. The material sequenced was blood. These receptors all stem from a human donor with ulcerative colitis or Crohn's disease, or a healthy co-twin of an affected twin (not recorded which). CDR3s include the opening cysteine and the closing phenylalanine or tryptophan. Fields, in order: V gene, J gene, CDR3 protein.

V gene: TRBV28; J gene: TRBJ2-5; CDR3 protein: CAGSLTTGSETQYF
V gene: TRBV5-4; J gene: TRBJ2-5; CDR3 protein: CASSFGPRGPNTQETQYF
V gene: TRBV9; J gene: TRBJ2-7; CDR3 protein: CASSFTSGSINEQYF
V gene: TRBV9; J gene: TRBJ2-5; CDR3 protein: CASSGAGEPKETQYF
V gene: TRBV20-1; J gene: TRBJ1-1; CDR3 protein: CSATEGVGTEAFF
V gene: TRBV5-1; J gene: TRBJ2-7; CDR3 protein: CASSLPSGPSYEQYF
V gene: TRBV5-1; J gene: TRBJ2-1; CDR3 protein: CASSLSQALRGNEQFF
V gene: TRBV30; J gene: TRBJ2-5; CDR3 protein: CAWKGQETQYF
V gene: TRBV5-1; J gene: TRBJ2-5; CDR3 protein: CASSLGDSLDQYF
V gene: TRBV7-2; J gene: TRBJ1-2; CDR3 protein: CASTISGTSNGYTF
V gene: TRBV30; J gene: TRBJ2-4; CDR3 protein: CAWSVGGSGAKNIQYF
V gene: TRBV7-3; J gene: TRBJ1-2; CDR3 protein: CASSLGSWDLSNYGYTF
V gene: TRBV10-2; J gene: TRBJ2-7; CDR3 protein: CASSEGLPTEQYF
V gene: TRBV28; J gene: TRBJ1-5; CDR3 protein: CATQDRTEQPQHF
V gene: TRBV7-9; J gene: TRBJ2-7; CDR3 protein: CASSLLGGQGDYEQYF
V gene: TRBV7-6; J gene: TRBJ2-2; CDR3 protein: CASSLPRGLAGVIGTGELFF
V gene: TRBV5-1; J gene: TRBJ1-2; CDR3 protein: CASSLRAGAHYGYTF
V gene: TRBV6-6; J gene: TRBJ1-2; CDR3 protein: CASSYRDGLYGYTF
V gene: TRBV29-1; J gene: TRBJ2-5; CDR3 protein: CSVLSNPAQETQYF
V gene: TRBV29-1; J gene: TRBJ1-6; CDR3 protein: CSVRDGISYNSPLHF
V gene: TRBV3-1; J gene: TRBJ2-7; CDR3 protein: CASSGDRYSYEQYF
V gene: TRBV7-2; J gene: TRBJ2-1; CDR3 protein: CASSLVAGPPYNEQFF
V gene: TRBV20-1; J gene: TRBJ2-7; CDR3 protein: CSARGGLAEVYEQYF
V gene: TRBV5-1; J gene: TRBJ2-5; CDR3 protein: CASSLVHGTSGFGETQYF
V gene: TRBV6-2/TRBV6-3; J gene: TRBJ1-4; CDR3 protein: CASSYSAGATNEKLFF
V gene: TRBV20-1; J gene: TRBJ2-7; CDR3 protein: CSAGGLAGDEQYF
V gene: TRBV5-3; J gene: TRBJ2-7; CDR3 protein: CARSLPRPGLSGGTYEQYF
V gene: TRBV30; J gene: TRBJ2-7; CDR3 protein: CAYRTAAYEQYF
V gene: TRBV14; J gene: TRBJ2-7; CDR3 protein: CASSQASGQRSSYEQYF
V gene: TRBV18; J gene: TRBJ1-1; CDR3 protein: CASSPPVQGGTEAFF
V gene: TRBV7-9; J gene: TRBJ2-3; CDR3 protein: CASSWREWADTQYF
V gene: TRBV5-1; J gene: TRBJ1-4; CDR3 protein: CASSLKGKATNEKLFF
V gene: TRBV7-3; J gene: TRBJ1-1; CDR3 protein: CASSRTGDRNTEAFF
V gene: TRBV28; J gene: TRBJ1-3; CDR3 protein: CASTSGSSGNTIYF
V gene: TRBV5-6; J gene: TRBJ2-1; CDR3 protein: CAIQLVNRGLLNEQFF
V gene: TRBV9; J gene: TRBJ2-3; CDR3 protein: CASSVVASGRSDTQYF
V gene: TRBV30; J gene: TRBJ2-3; CDR3 protein: CAWSNPSGTSTDTQYF
V gene: TRBV3-1; J gene: TRBJ2-2; CDR3 protein: CASSVQGAGELFF
V gene: TRBV4-3; J gene: TRBJ2-2; CDR3 protein: CASSQELSGELFF
V gene: TRBV12-3/TRBV12-4; J gene: TRBJ1-1; CDR3 protein: CASSPRQGSEAFF
V gene: TRBV5-1; J gene: TRBJ2-5; CDR3 protein: CASSSRRGEGETQYF
V gene: TRBV19; J gene: TRBJ2-1; CDR3 protein: CAVRSFNEQFF
V gene: TRBV7-2; J gene: TRBJ2-7; CDR3 protein: CASSFAGAGGFEQYF